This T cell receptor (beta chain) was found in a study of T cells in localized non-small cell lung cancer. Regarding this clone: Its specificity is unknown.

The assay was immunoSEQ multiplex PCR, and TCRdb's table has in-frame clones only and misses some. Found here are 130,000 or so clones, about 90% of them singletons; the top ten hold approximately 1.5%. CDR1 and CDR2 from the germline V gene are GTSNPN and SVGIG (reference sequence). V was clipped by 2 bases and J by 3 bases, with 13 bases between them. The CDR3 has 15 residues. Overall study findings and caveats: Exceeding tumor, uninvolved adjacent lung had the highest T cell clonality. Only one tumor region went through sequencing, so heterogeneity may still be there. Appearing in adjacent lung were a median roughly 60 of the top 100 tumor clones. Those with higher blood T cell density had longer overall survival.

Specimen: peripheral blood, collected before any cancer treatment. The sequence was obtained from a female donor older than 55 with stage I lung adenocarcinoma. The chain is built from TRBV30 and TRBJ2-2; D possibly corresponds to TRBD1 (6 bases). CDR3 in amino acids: CAWSLQDRDTGELFF. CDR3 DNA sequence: TGTGCCTGGAGTTTACAGGACAGAGACACCGGGGAGCTGTTTTTT. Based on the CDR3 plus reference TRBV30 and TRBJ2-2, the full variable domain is SQTIHQWPATLVQPVGSPLSLECTVEGTSNPNLYWYRQAAGRGLQLLFYSVGIGQISSEVPQNLSASRPQDRQFILSSKKLLLSDSGFYLCAWSLQDRDTGELFFGEGSRLTVL.